A selection of T cell receptor beta chains follows, all from one sample in a study of blood T cell repertoires in COVID-19. The table came from immunoSEQ multiplex PCR; TCRdb's copy has only in-frame clones and leaves some out. The sample yields fewer than 200,000 clones, approximately 90% seen once. The material sequenced was peripheral blood. The source is a man between 45 and 60 years old with acute or convalescent COVID-19. The CDR3 runs from the conserved cysteine through the conserved F or W. A D gene is named only where the DNA matches it firmly. Size is omitted from some rows. Given values are once, few, many or a class for expanded clones.

CDR3nt,CDR3aa,j_gene,v_gene,abundance,d_gene
TGTGCCAGTAGTTGGCCGGGACAGGGTCGCGACACCGGGGAGCTGTTTTTT,CASSWPGQGRDTGELFF,TRBJ2-2,TRBV19,NA,TRBD1
TGTGCCAGCAAACAACGGGAGGGTCGCAATGAGCAGTTCTTC,CASKQREGRNEQFF,TRBJ2-1,TRBV6-5,NA,TRBD2
TGTGCCAGCAGCGTAGATGACGCGGGTTGGCGGGAGCTGTTTTTT,CASSVDDAGWRELFF,TRBJ2-2,TRBV9,NA,NA
TGTGCCAGTAGTATCGCGACTTCTGGAAACACCATATATTTT,CASSIATSGNTIYF,TRBJ1-3,TRBV19,NA,NA
TGTGCCAGCAGTGAATCGGGAAAACTGTTTTTT,CASSESGKLFF,TRBJ1-4,TRBV2,NA,NA
TGTGCCAGCAGCTTTGTGGGAGGGCCGGATCTCCAAGAGACCCAGTACTTC,CASSFVGGPDLQETQYF,TRBJ2-5,TRBV7-9,few,TRBD2
TGTGCCAGCAGTAGCCAGGGGGTAGGGCAGTACTTC,CASSSQGVGQYF,TRBJ2-7,TRBV2,NA,TRBD1
TGTGCCAGCAGTTTATCGGTACTAGCTTTTGAGCAGTTCTTC,CASSLSVLAFEQFF,TRBJ2-1,TRBV27,NA,NA
TGTGCCAGCAGTGTGAGCCGGGAGACCCAGTACTTC,CASSVSRETQYF,TRBJ2-5,TRBV25-1,NA,NA
TGTGCCAGCGGCTCAAGCAATCAGCCCCAGCATTTT,CASGSSNQPQHF,TRBJ1-5,TRBV5-8,NA,NA
TGTGCCAGCAGCTTAGATCTAGCGGGGAACCAAGAGACCCAGTACTTC,CASSLDLAGNQETQYF,TRBJ2-5,TRBV11-1,NA,TRBD2
TGTGCCAGCAGCTTAACAGGGGGCGATTATGATGAGCAGTTCTTC,CASSLTGGDYDEQFF,TRBJ2-1,TRBV7-6,NA,TRBD1
TGTGCCAGCAGCCGGGACTGGGGCTACGAGCAGTACTTC,CASSRDWGYEQYF,TRBJ2-7,TRBV3-1/TRBV3-2,once,NA
TGTGCCAGCAGCTTGCGACACCTGAGACAAGAGACCCAGTACTTC,CASSLRHLRQETQYF,TRBJ2-5,TRBV7-2,NA,NA
TGTGCCAGCACCGAGGGTAGTCTGCATTCACCCCTCCACTTT,CASTEGSLHSPLHF,TRBJ1-6,TRBV13,NA,NA
TGTGCCAGCAGAGAGGAAGGCTCTGGAAACACCATATATTTT,CASREEGSGNTIYF,TRBJ1-3,TRBV2,NA,NA
TGCGCCAGCAGACGAAGTCGGCAGGGGGGCCATGGCTACACCTTC,CASRRSRQGGHGYTF,TRBJ1-2,TRBV5-1,NA,TRBD1
TGTGCCAGCAGCTTAGTGGGGACAGGGGGGCAAGAGACCCAGTACTTC,CASSLVGTGGQETQYF,TRBJ2-5,TRBV7-2,NA,TRBD1
TGTGCCTGGACGGTAACGGGAGCGAAATACGAGCAGTACTTC,CAWTVTGAKYEQYF,TRBJ2-7,TRBV30,NA,NA
TGTGCCAGCCGAGCCGGGACAGGGGGCTTTCCAGCTTTCTTT,CASRAGTGGFPAFF,TRBJ1-1,TRBV7-2,NA,TRBD1
TGTGCCACCAGTGACACTAGCGGGGAGTTCCAAGAGACCCAGTACTTC,CATSDTSGEFQETQYF,TRBJ2-5,TRBV24-1,NA,TRBD2
TGTGCCTCGACAGGTCTCGGTTTTACAGATACGCAGTATTTT,CASTGLGFTDTQYF,TRBJ2-3,TRBV19,NA,NA
TGCGCCAGCAGCGAGACTAGGTACAATGAGCAGTTCTTC,CASSETRYNEQFF,TRBJ2-1,TRBV4-1,NA,NA
TGTGCCAGCAGCTTACCCGGACAGGCGGACGGCTACACCTTC,CASSLPGQADGYTF,TRBJ1-2,TRBV7-2,NA,TRBD1
TGCGCCAGCAGCTCTGGGGACAGGAACGAGCAGTTCTTC,CASSSGDRNEQFF,TRBJ2-1,TRBV5-1,once,TRBD1
TGTGCCAGCAGCGCACGACCCGGGACAGAGAATTCACCCCTCCACTTT,CASSARPGTENSPLHF,TRBJ1-6,TRBV9,NA,TRBD1
TGTGCCAGCAGCAGCTCGACAGGGTATAATTCACCCCTCCACTTT,CASSSSTGYNSPLHF,TRBJ1-6,TRBV6-6,NA,TRBD1
TGTGCCAGCAGTCCTGCAGATACGCAGTATTTT,CASSPADTQYF,TRBJ2-3,TRBV12-3/TRBV12-4,once,NA
TGTGCCAGTAGTATAGGACTGGCCCAGAGCTATGGCTACACCTTC,CASSIGLAQSYGYTF,TRBJ1-2,TRBV19,NA,NA
TGTGCCAGCAGTTTACGAAGACAGGACCCCATGAACACTGAAGCTTTCTTT,CASSLRRQDPMNTEAFF,TRBJ1-1,TRBV28,NA,NA
TGTGCCAGCAGCGTAGCTCTCGACAGGGGCGACTATGGCTACACCTTC,CASSVALDRGDYGYTF,TRBJ1-2,TRBV9,once,TRBD1
TGTGCCACCACAACAGGATACGCTAACTATGGCTACACCTTC,CATTTGYANYGYTF,TRBJ1-2,TRBV15,NA,NA
TGTGCCAGCAGCCCCGATAGTGTGTCCTACAATGAGCAGTTCTTC,CASSPDSVSYNEQFF,TRBJ2-1,TRBV7-7,NA,NA
TGTGCCAGCACCCTAGCGGGAGTCTCCTACGAGCAGTACTTC,CASTLAGVSYEQYF,TRBJ2-7,TRBV11-2,NA,TRBD2
TGTGCCAGCAGCCCGGGGGTGCGCGAGCAGTACTTC,CASSPGVREQYF,TRBJ2-7,TRBV28,NA,NA
TGTGCCAGCGCAGTCAGCGGGAAGCTAGGTAATGAGCAGTTCTTC,CASAVSGKLGNEQFF,TRBJ2-1,TRBV21-1,NA,NA
TGTGCCAGCAGTTCCCACAGGAGCTCCTACAATGAGCAGTTCTTC,CASSSHRSSYNEQFF,TRBJ2-1,TRBV27,NA,NA
TGTGCCAGCAGTTATAAAGGGACTAGCGGGACGACTCGGAATGAGCAGTTCTTC,CASSYKGTSGTTRNEQFF,TRBJ2-1,TRBV27,NA,TRBD2
TGTGCCAGCAGTTACCATCCGGGACAGGGGAACACTGAAGCTTTCTTT,CASSYHPGQGNTEAFF,TRBJ1-1,TRBV27,NA,TRBD1
TGTGCCAGCAGCTTGGGGACAGGGACAGATACGCAGTATTTT,CASSLGTGTDTQYF,TRBJ2-3,TRBV7-9,NA,TRBD1
TGTGCCATCAAAAGGACTAGCGGTACCACCGGGGAGCTGTTTTTT,CAIKRTSGTTGELFF,TRBJ2-2,TRBV10-3,NA,TRBD2
TGTGCCACAGGACAGGGGGCGTGGGAGCAGTACTTC,CATGQGAWEQYF,TRBJ2-7,TRBV7-2,once,TRBD1
TGTGCCAGTAGTATCGAACGGAGCTATGGCTACACCTTC,CASSIERSYGYTF,TRBJ1-2,TRBV19,NA,NA
TGTGCCAGCAGCTTGAACAGCATGAACACTGAAGCTTTCTTT,CASSLNSMNTEAFF,TRBJ1-1,TRBV5-5,NA,NA
TGTGCCAGCAGCTTAGGGAGGGGACTGACCGACGGGGAGCTGTTTTTT,CASSLGRGLTDGELFF,TRBJ2-2,TRBV7-9,once,NA
TGCGCCAGCATTATAAAGAGGGCGCTCGTCGGGGAGCTGTTTTTT,CASIIKRALVGELFF,TRBJ2-2,TRBV10-1,NA,NA
TGCGCCAGCAGCTTACAGGGGGGGTACACTGAAGCTTTCTTT,CASSLQGGYTEAFF,TRBJ1-1,TRBV5-1,NA,TRBD1
TGTGCCAGCAGCTTAAGCAGGGCCGGCAATCAGCCCCAGCATTTT,CASSLSRAGNQPQHF,TRBJ1-5,TRBV7-9,few,NA
TGTGCCAGCAGCCAGACAGGGGCCACAGGCTATGGCTACACCTTC,CASSQTGATGYGYTF,TRBJ1-2,TRBV2,NA,TRBD1
TGTGCCAGCAGCTTGAACAGGGGGATTAACAATGAGCAGTTCTTC,CASSLNRGINNEQFF,TRBJ2-1,TRBV5-6,once,TRBD1
TGTGCCAGCAGCTTATCCCCAGGGCTAATCAGGGGTCAGCCCCAGCATTTT,CASSLSPGLIRGQPQHF,TRBJ1-5,TRBV11-3,NA,NA
TGTGCCAGCAGCCTCCTTGGGAGCGGGAGTTACGAGCAGTACTTC,CASSLLGSGSYEQYF,TRBJ2-7,TRBV7-8,NA,TRBD2
TGTGCCATCCAGAGGGCTGGGGCCAACGTCCTGACTTTC,CAIQRAGANVLTF,TRBJ2-6,TRBV6-5,NA,NA